These 9 T cell receptor beta chains share one sample of origin, sequenced in a study of glioma-infiltrating T cells after dendritic cell vaccination. Sequenced by immunoSEQ multiplex PCR; TCRdb stores in-frame clones only, minus some. The sample has roughly 51,000 clones; 85% are singletons. Sequencing was performed on blood, taken before dendritic cell vaccination. These receptors were collected from a human donor with glioblastoma.

This chain links TRBV5-1 with TRBJ2-2; maybe TRBD1 (7 bases). Germline values: CDR1 SGHRS, CDR2 YFSETQ. V lost 4 bases and J lost 4, with 14 bases in between. This CDR3 comprises 15 residues. Here the CDR3 reads CASSLRQGGTGELFF. The CDR3, as DNA: TGCGCCAGCAGCCTACGACAGGGAGGCACCGGGGAGCTGTTTTTT. The full variable domain, with the rest looked up from reference TRBV5-1 and TRBJ2-2, is KAGVTQTPRYLIKTRGQQVTLSCSPISGHRSVSWYQQTPGQGLQFLFEYFSETQRNKGNFPGRFSGRQFSNSRSEMNVSTLELGDSALYLCASSLRQGGTGELFFGEGSRLTVL.

V is TRBV6-5 and J is TRBJ2-1, with TRBD2 identical over 10 bases. The CDR3 consists of 15 residues. From germline, CDR1 is MNHEY and CDR2 SVGAGI. Trimming removed 2 bases from V and 7 bases from J; junction bases left unmatched: 5. CDR3 in DNA: TGTGCCAGCAGTTACCTAGCGGGGGTTTCAAATGAGCAGTTCTTC. It specifies CASSYLAGVSNEQFF.

V and J are TRBV6-5 and TRBJ2-7; D possibly corresponds to TRBD2 (6 bases). Germline CDR1 reads MNHEY; CDR2 reads SVGAGI. This CDR3 is 15 amino acids long. V was pared by 0 bases and J by 6 bases, with 15 bases between. The CDR3 DNA is TGTGCCAGCAGTTACTCTTCGGGAGTTCAGGCCGAGCAGTACTTC. Its translation is CASSYSSGVQAEQYF.

The chain links TRBV5-1 to TRBJ2-2; a possible D gene is TRBD2 (6 bases). The CDR3 consists of 15 residues. V lost 4 bases, J lost 1 base, and 11 bases lay in between. Germline CDR1 is SGHRS and CDR2 is YFSETQ. The CDR3 region has the DNA TGCGCCAGCAGCGCGGGACTTAAGAACACCGGGGAGCTGTTTTTT. It is translated as CASSAGLKNTGELFF.

About this clone itself: Other DNA sequences in the sample encode the same CDR3. The genes are TRBV25-1 and TRBJ2-6; a possible D gene is TRBD2 (6 bases). The V and J ends lost 4 bases and 0 bases respectively, with 13 bases between them. CDR3 length equals 17 residues. Germline loops: CDR1 MGHDK, CDR2 SYGVNS. The CDR3 bases are TGTGCCAGCAGTGGGCGGGATGGTGTCTCTGGGGCCAACGTCCTGACTTTC. Translated: CASSGRDGVSGANVLTF.

The chain joins TRBV11-2 to TRBJ1-2; D unresolved. Looked up from germline, CDR1 is SGHAT and CDR2 is FQNNGV. The length of the CDR3 is 14 residues. V was pared by 5 bases and J by 1 base, with 11 bases between. CDR3 DNA sequence: TGTGCCAGCAGCCCGAGCGGCAGTAACTATGGCTACACCTTC. It yields the protein CASSPSGSNYGYTF.

This clone came up a few times. The genes are TRBV27 and TRBJ2-1; tentative D call: TRBD1 (7 bases). This CDR3 has 15 residues. Germline CDR1 reads MNHEY; CDR2 reads SMNVEV (reference sequence). Trimming took off 7 bases at V and 7 bases at J, with 20 bases between the two ends. The CDR3 sequence: CASTENRGLRNEQFF. DNA of the CDR3: TGTGCCAGCACAGAAAACAGGGGACTTAGGAATGAGCAGTTCTTC.

The rearrangement joins TRBV7-6 to TRBJ2-7, with 9 positions matching TRBD2. With V trimmed by 4 bases and J by 2 bases, 3 bases remained unmatched. The germline V gene encodes CDR1 SGHVS and CDR2 FNYEAQ. The CDR3 runs 14 residues. The CDR3 region is CASSSRLAAYEQYF. CDR3 DNA: TGTGCCAGCAGCTCCCGACTAGCGGCCTACGAGCAGTACTTC.

As DNA, the CDR3 is TGTGCCAGCAGTTCCCGGGGGGATAGCAATCAGCCCCAGCATTTT. This codes for CASSSRGDSNQPQHF. This chain connects TRBV6-6 to TRBJ1-5, with D maybe TRBD1 (5 bases). V lost 4 bases and J 0 bases, leaving 10 bases between the germline ends. Germline V gives CDR1 MNHNY, CDR2 SVGAGI (reference sequence). CDR3 length equals 15 residues.